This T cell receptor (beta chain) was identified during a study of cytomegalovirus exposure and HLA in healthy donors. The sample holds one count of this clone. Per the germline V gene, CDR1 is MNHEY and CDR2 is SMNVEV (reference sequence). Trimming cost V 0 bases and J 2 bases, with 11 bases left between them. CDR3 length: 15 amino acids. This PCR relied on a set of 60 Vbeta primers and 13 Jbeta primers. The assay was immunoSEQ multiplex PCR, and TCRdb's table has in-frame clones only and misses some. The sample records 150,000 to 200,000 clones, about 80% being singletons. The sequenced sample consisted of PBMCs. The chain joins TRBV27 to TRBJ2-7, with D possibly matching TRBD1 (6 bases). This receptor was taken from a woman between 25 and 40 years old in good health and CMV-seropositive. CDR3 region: CASSLSRDKTYEQYF. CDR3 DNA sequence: TGTGCCAGCAGTTTATCGAGGGACAAGACCTACGAGCAGTACTTC.